This record concerns one T cell receptor (beta chain) sequence. What it binds is not known. V shed 5 bases, J shed 5 bases, and the junction held 11 bases outside the gene matches. The CDR3 loop spans 15 amino acids. Per the germline V gene, CDR1 is LGHNA and CDR2 is YSLEER. Production of TCR cDNA was by 5'RACE template switching, which also added a universal primer site and UMIs. TCRdb processed the 5' RACE reads anew with MiXCR; each CDR3 protein has one entry. The sample has 150,000 to 200,000 distinct CDR3 sequences, roughly a tenth seen once. The data derive from a study of T cells after yellow fever vaccination. Study-level information: SMART-Seq v4 Ultra Low Input prepared libraries from low-cell fractions.

Whole-study findings and limits: Most clones from primary vaccination were detected again post-booster (around 95% CD4, around 90% CD8).

The chain combines TRBV4-3 with TRBJ1-2; TRBD1 matches 7 bases. Sequences were derived from CD8+ T cells sorted from PBMCs, sampled 45 days after the yellow fever booster vaccination. The sequence came from a man aged 18 to 29 who received the YFV17D yellow fever vaccine. The CDR3 DNA sequence: TGCGCCAGCAGCAATTTCACAGGGGTTCGGTATGGCTACACCTTC. It codes for CASSNFTGVRYGYTF.